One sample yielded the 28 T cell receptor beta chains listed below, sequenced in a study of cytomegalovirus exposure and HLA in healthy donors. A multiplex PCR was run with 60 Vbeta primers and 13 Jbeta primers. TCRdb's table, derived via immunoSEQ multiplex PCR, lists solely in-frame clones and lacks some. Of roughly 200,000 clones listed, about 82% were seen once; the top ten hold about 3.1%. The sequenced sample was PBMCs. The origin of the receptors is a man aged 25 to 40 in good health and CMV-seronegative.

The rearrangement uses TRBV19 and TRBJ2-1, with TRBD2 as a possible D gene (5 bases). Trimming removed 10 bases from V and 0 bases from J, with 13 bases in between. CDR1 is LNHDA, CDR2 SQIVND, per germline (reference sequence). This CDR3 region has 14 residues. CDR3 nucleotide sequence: TGTGCCACGCGGACGGGAAGCTCCTACAATGAGCAGTTCTTC. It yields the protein CATRTGSSYNEQFF.

The CDR3 reads CASSLGLAQGEQFF. CDR3 in DNA: TGTGCCAGCAGTCTGGGACTAGCTCAGGGTGAGCAGTTCTTC. The rearrangement joins TRBV27 to TRBJ2-1; 9 nucleotides agree with TRBD2. CDR3 length: 14 residues. The germline V gene encodes CDR1 MNHEY and CDR2 SMNVEV (reference sequence). The junction had 8 bases not matched to a gene; V was cut back by 5 bases and J by 9 bases.

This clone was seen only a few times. The CDR3 coding sequence is TGTGCCAGCAGTTCTATTAATTACCGGGACAGAGTATTAGAGGGCTACACCTTC. The encoded protein is CASSSINYRDRVLEGYTF. The V call is TRBV28, the J call TRBJ1-2; the match to TRBD1 covers 7 bases. Per the germline V gene, CDR1 is MDHEN and CDR2 is SYDVKM. The CDR3 has 18 residues. J was trimmed by 8 bases and V by 4 bases; bases with no gene match: 22.

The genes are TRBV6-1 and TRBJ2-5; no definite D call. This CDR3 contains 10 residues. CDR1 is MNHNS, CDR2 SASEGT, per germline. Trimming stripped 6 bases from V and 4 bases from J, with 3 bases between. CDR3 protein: CASSLETQYF. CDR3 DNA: TGTGCCAGCAGCCTAGAGACCCAGTACTTC.

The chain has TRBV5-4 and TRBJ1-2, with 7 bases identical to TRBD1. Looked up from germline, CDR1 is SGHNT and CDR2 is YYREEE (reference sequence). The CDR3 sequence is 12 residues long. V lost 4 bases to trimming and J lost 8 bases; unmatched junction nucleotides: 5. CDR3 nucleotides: TGTGCCAGCAGCGTAACAGGGGAGGGCTACACCTTC. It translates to CASSVTGEGYTF.

CDR3 region: CASSIGPGLWNYGYTF. The CDR3 DNA is TGTGCCAGTAGTATAGGTCCGGGTTTGTGGAACTATGGCTACACCTTC. V is TRBV19 and J is TRBJ1-2, with unresolved D. The germline V gene encodes CDR1 LNHDA and CDR2 SQIVND (reference sequence). This CDR3 comprises 16 residues. V shed 1 base and J shed 2 bases, with 14 bases lying between them. Supplemented by reference TRBV19 and TRBJ1-2, the full variable domain reads DGGITQSPKYLFRKEGQNVTLSCEQNLNHDAMYWYRQDPGQGLRLIYYSQIVNDFQKGDIAEGYSVSREKKESFPLTVTSAQKNPTAFYLCASSIGPGLWNYGYTFGSGTRLTVV.

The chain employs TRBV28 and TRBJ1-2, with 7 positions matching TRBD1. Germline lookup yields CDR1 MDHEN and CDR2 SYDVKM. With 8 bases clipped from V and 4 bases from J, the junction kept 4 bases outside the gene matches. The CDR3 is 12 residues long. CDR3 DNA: TGTGCCAGCGGGGGGACAGTCTATGGCTACACCTTC. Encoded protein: CASGGTVYGYTF.

The CDR3: CASSFPQETQYF. Written as DNA, the CDR3 is TGCGCCAGCAGCTTCCCACAGGAGACCCAGTACTTC. The V gene is TRBV5-1, the J gene TRBJ2-5; D ambiguous. This CDR3 has 12 amino acids. Germline lookup yields CDR1 SGHRS and CDR2 YFSETQ. With 2 bases removed from V and 5 bases from J, the gap between germline ends came to 7 bases.

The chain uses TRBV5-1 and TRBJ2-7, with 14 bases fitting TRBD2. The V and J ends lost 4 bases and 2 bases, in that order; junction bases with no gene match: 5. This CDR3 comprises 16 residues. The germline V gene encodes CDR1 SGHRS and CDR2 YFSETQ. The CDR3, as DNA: TGCGCCAGCAGCACGGGACTAGCGGGGGACACCTACGAGCAGTACTTC. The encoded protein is CASSTGLAGDTYEQYF.

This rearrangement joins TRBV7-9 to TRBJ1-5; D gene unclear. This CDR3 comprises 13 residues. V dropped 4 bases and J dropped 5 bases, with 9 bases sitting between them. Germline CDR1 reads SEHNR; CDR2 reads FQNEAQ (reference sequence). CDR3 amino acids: CASSSKRDQPQHF. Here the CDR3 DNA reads TGTGCCAGCAGCTCAAAGCGGGATCAGCCCCAGCATTTT.

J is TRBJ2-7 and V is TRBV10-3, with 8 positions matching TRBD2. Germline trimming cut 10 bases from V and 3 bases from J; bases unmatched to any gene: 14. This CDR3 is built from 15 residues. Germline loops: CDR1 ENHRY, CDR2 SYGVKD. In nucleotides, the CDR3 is TGTGCCACCGCACGGGGGGGCCAGGGTAGCTACGAGCAGTACTTC. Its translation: CATARGGQGSYEQYF.

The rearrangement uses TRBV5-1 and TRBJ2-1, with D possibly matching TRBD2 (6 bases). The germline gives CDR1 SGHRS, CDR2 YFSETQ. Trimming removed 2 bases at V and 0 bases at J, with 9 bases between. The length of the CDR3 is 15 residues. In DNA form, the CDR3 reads TGCGCCAGCAGCTTCCGGGACTCCTCCTACAATGAGCAGTTCTTC. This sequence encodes CASSFRDSSYNEQFF. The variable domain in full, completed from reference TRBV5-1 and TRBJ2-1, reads KAGVTQTPRYLIKTRGQQVTLSCSPISGHRSVSWYQQTPGQGLQFLFEYFSETQRNKGNFPGRFSGRQFSNSRSEMNVSTLELGDSALYLCASSFRDSSYNEQFFGPGTRLTVL.

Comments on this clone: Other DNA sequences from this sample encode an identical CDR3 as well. CDR3 sequence (DNA): TGTGCCAGCAGTGAATACGGACAGGGGATCCACGAGCAGTACTTC. This encodes CASSEYGQGIHEQYF. This chain joins TRBV25-1 and TRBJ2-7; 9 nucleotides align to TRBD1. Germline V gives CDR1 MGHDK, CDR2 SYGVNS. Trimming at V came to 0 bases and at J to 5 bases, leaving 5 bases not matched to a gene. CDR3 size: 15 residues.

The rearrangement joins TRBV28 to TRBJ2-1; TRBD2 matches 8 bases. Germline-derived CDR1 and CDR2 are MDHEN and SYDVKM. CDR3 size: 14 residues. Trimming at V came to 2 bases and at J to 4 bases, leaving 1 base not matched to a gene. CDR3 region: CASSLAGGYNEQFF. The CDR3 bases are TGTGCCAGCAGTTTAGCGGGGGGATACAATGAGCAGTTCTTC. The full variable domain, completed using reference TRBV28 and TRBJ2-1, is DVKVTQSSRYLVKRTGEKVFLECVQDMDHENMFWYRQDPGLGLRLIYFSYDVKMKEKGDIPEGYSVSREKKERFSLILESASTNQTSMYLCASSLAGGYNEQFFGPGTRLTVL.

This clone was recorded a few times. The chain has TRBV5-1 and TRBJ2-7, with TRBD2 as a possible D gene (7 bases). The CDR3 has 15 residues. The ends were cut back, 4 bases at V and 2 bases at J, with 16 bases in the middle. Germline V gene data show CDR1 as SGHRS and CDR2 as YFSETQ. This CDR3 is CASSPGAGATYEQYF. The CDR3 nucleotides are TGCGCCAGCAGCCCGGGTGCGGGGGCAACCTACGAGCAGTACTTC.

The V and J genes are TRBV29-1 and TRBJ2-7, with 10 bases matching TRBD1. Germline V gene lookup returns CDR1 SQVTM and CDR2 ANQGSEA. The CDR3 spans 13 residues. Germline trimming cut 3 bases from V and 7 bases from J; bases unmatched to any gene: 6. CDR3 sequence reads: CSVDGTGAQEQYF. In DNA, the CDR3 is TGCAGCGTTGACGGGACAGGGGCTCAAGAGCAGTACTTC.

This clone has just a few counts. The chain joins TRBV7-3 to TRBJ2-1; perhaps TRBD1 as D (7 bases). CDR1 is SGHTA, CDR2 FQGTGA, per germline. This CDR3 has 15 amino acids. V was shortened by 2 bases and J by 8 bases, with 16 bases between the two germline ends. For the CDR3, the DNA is TGTGCCAGCAGCTTAGAGGGGGCTCCGGGGGATGAGCAGTTCTTC. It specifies CASSLEGAPGDEQFF.

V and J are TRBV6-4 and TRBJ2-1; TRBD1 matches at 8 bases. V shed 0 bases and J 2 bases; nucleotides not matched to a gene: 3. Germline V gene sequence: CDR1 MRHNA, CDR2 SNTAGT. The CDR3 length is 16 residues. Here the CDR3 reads CASSDSVRGPYNEQFF. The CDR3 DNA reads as TGTGCCAGCAGTGACTCGGTCAGGGGGCCCTACAATGAGCAGTTCTTC.

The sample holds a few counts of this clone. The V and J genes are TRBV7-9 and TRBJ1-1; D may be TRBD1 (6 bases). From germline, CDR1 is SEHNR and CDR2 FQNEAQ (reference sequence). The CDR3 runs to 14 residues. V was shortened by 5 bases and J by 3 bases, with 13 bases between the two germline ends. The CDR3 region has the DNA TGTGCCAGCAGCCTACAGGGACAACACACTGAAGCTTTCTTT. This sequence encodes CASSLQGQHTEAFF.

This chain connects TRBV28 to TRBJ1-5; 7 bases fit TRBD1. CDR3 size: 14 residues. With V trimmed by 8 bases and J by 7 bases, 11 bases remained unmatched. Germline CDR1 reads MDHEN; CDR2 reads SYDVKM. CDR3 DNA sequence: TGTGCCAGCCGGATGACAGGGACGGTGCAGCCCCAGCATTTT. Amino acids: CASRMTGTVQPQHF.

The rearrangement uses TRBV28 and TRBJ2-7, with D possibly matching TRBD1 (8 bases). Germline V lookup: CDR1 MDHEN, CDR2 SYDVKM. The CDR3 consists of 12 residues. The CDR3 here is CATGGGLREQYF. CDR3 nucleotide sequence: TGTGCAACAGGGGGGGGACTACGCGAGCAGTACTTC.

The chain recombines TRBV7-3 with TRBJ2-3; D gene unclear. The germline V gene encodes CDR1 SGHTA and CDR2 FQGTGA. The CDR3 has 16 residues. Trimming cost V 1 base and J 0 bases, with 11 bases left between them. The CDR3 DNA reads TGTGCCAGCAGCTTAATGGCCAGCGAAAGCACAGATACGCAGTATTTT. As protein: CASSLMASESTDTQYF.

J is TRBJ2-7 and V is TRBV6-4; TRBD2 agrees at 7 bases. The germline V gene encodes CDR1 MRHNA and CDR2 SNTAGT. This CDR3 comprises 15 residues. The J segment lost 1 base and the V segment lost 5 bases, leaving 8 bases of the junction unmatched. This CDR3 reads CASSFSGLNSYEQYF. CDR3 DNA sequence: TGTGCCAGCAGTTTCTCGGGACTAAATTCCTACGAGCAGTACTTC.

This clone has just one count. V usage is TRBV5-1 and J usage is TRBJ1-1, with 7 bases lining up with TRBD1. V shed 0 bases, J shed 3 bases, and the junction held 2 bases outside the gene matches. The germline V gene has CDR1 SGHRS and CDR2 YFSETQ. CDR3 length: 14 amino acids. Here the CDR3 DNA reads TGCGCCAGCAGCTTGGACAGGGGTTACACTGAAGCTTTCTTT. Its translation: CASSLDRGYTEAFF.

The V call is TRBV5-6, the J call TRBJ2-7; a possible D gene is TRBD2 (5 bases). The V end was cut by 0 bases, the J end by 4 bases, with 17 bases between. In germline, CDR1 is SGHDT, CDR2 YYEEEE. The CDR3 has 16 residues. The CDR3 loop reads CASSLAFGLGNYEQYF. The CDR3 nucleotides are TGTGCCAGCAGCTTGGCCTTCGGACTTGGGAATTACGAGCAGTACTTC.

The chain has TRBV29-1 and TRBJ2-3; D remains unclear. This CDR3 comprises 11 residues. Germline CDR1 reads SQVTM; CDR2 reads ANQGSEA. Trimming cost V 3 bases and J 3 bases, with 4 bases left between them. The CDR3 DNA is TGCAGCGTTGATCGGACAGATACGCAGTATTTT. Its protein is CSVDRTDTQYF.

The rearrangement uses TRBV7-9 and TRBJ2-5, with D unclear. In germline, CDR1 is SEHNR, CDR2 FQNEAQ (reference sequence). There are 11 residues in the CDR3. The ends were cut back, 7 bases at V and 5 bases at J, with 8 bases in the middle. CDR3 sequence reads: CASTPGETQYF. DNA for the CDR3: TGTGCCAGCACCCCCGGGGAGACCCAGTACTTC.

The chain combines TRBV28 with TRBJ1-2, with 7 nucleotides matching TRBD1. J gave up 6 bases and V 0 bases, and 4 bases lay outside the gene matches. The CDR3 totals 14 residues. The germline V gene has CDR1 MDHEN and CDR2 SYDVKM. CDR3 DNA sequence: TGTGCCAGCAGTTTATGGAAGGGGGCGGATGGCTACACCTTC. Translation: CASSLWKGADGYTF.